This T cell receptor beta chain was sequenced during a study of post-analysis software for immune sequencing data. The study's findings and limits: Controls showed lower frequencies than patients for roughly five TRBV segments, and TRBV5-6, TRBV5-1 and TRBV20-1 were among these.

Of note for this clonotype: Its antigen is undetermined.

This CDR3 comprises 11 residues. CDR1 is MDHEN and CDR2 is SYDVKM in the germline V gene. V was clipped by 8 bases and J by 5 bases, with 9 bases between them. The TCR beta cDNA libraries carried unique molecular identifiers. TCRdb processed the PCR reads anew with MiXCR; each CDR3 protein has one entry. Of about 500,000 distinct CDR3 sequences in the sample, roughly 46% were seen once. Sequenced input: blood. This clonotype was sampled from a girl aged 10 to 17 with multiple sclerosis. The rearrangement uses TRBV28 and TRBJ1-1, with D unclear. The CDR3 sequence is CASGYKTEAFF. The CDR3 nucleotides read TGTGCCAGCGGATACAAGACTGAAGCTTTCTTT.